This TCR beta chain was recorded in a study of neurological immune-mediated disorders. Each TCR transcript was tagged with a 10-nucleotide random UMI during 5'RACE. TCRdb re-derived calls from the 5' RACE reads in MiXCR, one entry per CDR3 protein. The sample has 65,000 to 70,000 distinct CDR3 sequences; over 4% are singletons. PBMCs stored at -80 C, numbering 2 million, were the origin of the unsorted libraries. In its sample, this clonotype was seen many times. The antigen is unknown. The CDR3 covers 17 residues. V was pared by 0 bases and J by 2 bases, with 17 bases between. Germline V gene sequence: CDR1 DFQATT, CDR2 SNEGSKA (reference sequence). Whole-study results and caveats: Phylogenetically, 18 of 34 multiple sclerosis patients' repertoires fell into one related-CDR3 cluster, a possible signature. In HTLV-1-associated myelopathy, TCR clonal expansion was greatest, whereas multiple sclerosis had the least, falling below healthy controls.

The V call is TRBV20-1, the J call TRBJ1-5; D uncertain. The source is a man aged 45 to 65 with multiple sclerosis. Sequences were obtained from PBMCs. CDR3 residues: CSARDWIGRVGNQPQHF. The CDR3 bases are TGCAGTGCTAGAGATTGGATAGGGCGCGTCGGCAATCAGCCCCAGCATTTT.